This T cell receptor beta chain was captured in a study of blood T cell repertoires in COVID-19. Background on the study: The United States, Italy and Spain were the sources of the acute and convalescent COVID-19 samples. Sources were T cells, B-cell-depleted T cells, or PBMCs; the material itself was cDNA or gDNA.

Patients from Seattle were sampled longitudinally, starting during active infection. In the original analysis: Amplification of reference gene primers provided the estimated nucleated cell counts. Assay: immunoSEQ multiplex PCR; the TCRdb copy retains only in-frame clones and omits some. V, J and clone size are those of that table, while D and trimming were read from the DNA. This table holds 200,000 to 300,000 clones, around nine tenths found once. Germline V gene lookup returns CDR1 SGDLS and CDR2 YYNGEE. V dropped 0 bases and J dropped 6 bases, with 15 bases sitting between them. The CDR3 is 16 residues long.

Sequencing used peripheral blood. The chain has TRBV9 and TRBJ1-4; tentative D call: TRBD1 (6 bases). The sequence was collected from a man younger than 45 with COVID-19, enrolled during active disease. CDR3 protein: CASSVAGQTPDEKLFF. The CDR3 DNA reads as TGTGCCAGCAGCGTAGCCGGACAGACCCCCGATGAAAAACTGTTTTTT.